The subject of this entry is one TCR beta chain. Its antigen is not identified. The sample is drawn from a study of blood T cells in healthy people across ages. Each sample used at least 6.5 million PBMCs. Trimming took 6 bases from V and 6 from J, leaving 9 bases between them. Germline V gene data show CDR1 as MNHEY and CDR2 as SVGEGT. The CDR3 is made up of 12 amino acids. General study results and limits: Significant beta diversity loss was already apparent by age approximately 42, declining roughly linearly. There were more naive CD4+ cells and higher diversity in long-lived donors than in aged donors.

A second PCR, run for roughly 7 to 12 cycles, used a sample-barcoded 5' primer plus a J-beta primer mix. Each of the cDNA molecules was tagged by a template-switch adaptor with 12 random nucleotides. TCRdb passed the 5' RACE reads through MiXCR, listing each CDR3 protein once. Of about 1 million distinct CDR3 sequences in the sample, 45% were seen once. The TCR was taken from a woman aged 60 to 75 in good health. This chain links TRBV6-2 or TRBV6-3 with TRBJ2-1; D is ambiguous. Sequenced material: blood. In DNA, the CDR3 is TGTGCCAGCAGGGAGATATGCAATGAGCAGTTCTTC. Translating it yields CASREICNEQFF.